A selection of T cell receptor beta chains follows, all from one sample in a study of early T cells in non-severe SARS-CoV-2 infection. TCRdb recomputed calls from the 5' RACE reads with MiXCR, one row per CDR3 protein. Among tens of thousands of distinct CDR3 sequences listed, roughly an eighth were seen once. The sequenced sample consisted of whole blood. These receptors all come from an adult who was a healthcare worker with PCR-confirmed SARS-CoV-2 infection or an uninfected control (not recorded which). CDR3s include the opening cysteine and the closing phenylalanine or tryptophan. Each record gives: J gene, clone size, D gene, V gene, CDR3 DNA, CDR3 protein. D genes are given only for firm matches. Clone size, where shown, is once, few, many, or a class for clones that have expanded.

TRBJ1-1,few,TRBD1,TRBV7-9,TGTGCCAGCAGCCCAAGACAGGGCGGGAACACTGAAGCTTTCTTT,CASSPRQGGNTEAFF
TRBJ2-5,few,TRBD2,TRBV11-2,TGTGCCAGCAGCCACCTCAGAGGCGGGGGGCTTCAAGAGACCCAGTACTTC,CASSHLRGGGLQETQYF
TRBJ2-3,many,TRBD2,TRBV12-3/TRBV12-4,TGTGCCAGCAGTTCCTATACTAGCGGAGGGGATACGCAGTATTTT,CASSSYTSGGDTQYF
TRBJ2-7,many,TRBD2,TRBV12-3/TRBV12-4,TGTGCCAGCAGTCAAACTAGCGGCGCGCCTTACGAGCAGTACTTC,CASSQTSGAPYEQYF
TRBJ2-3,NA,NA,TRBV11-1,TGTGCCAGCACCCGAATGGGACACAGCACAGATACGCAGTATTTT,CASTRMGHSTDTQYF
TRBJ1-2,NA,TRBD1,TRBV28,TGTGCCAGCAGTTCGGGACAGGGCGGCTATGGCTACACCTTC,CASSSGQGGYGYTF
TRBJ1-2,NA,NA,TRBV28,TGTGCCAGCGGGCCAGGGACTGGCTACACCTTC,CASGPGTGYTF
TRBJ2-1,many,TRBD1,TRBV5-4,TGTGCCAGCAGCAAACAGGGGAAAGGCAATGAGCAGTTCTTC,CASSKQGKGNEQFF
TRBJ2-1,many,NA,TRBV10-3,TGTGCCATCAGTGGAAGTTATGAGCAGTTCTTC,CAISGSYEQFF
TRBJ2-3,many,NA,TRBV4-1,TGCGCCAGCAGCCTCAGCGGAGTTAGCACAGATACGCAGTATTTT,CASSLSGVSTDTQYF
TRBJ2-7,few,TRBD2,TRBV7-2,TGTGCCAGCAGCTTATGGGCTAGCGGGGGGCCCTACGAGCAGTACTTC,CASSLWASGGPYEQYF
TRBJ2-1,NA,NA,TRBV7-2,TGTGCCAGCAGCTTAGCGCCAGCGCCCGGCGGTGAGCAGTTCTTC,CASSLAPAPGGEQFF
TRBJ2-1,few,TRBD1,TRBV28,TGTGCCAGCAGTTTAGTGGGACAGGGTAAAGACAATGAGCAGTTCTTC,CASSLVGQGKDNEQFF
TRBJ2-4,NA,NA,TRBV15,TGTGCCACCAGCCCCAGAGGGGGACTTGGGAACATTCAGTACTTC,CATSPRGGLGNIQYF
TRBJ2-2,few,NA,TRBV7-9,TGTGCCAGCAGCCTCAAACCCACCGGGGAGCTGTTTTTT,CASSLKPTGELFF
TRBJ1-2,many,NA,TRBV6-2/TRBV6-3,TGTGCCAGCAACGACAGTCCGCATGGCTACACCTTC,CASNDSPHGYTF
TRBJ2-7,few,TRBD1,TRBV12-3/TRBV12-4,TGTGCCAGCAAAGAGACAGGGGGGAGCTCCTACGAGCAGTACTTC,CASKETGGSSYEQYF
TRBJ1-5,few,NA,TRBV28,TGTGCCAGCACGGCGCTGAATCAGCCCCAGCATTTT,CASTALNQPQHF
TRBJ2-5,many,NA,TRBV5-1,TGCGCCAGCAGCTTCGGCGGGTACCAAGAGACCCAGTACTTC,CASSFGGYQETQYF
TRBJ2-7,few,NA,TRBV5-1,TGCGCCAGCAGCCCGGACGGGGGAAAGGGGCAGTACTTC,CASSPDGGKGQYF
TRBJ2-3,medium-sized,NA,TRBV20-1,TGCAGTGGCCCGGACCTAAGGAGTAGCCCCGGAGATACGCAGTATTTT,CSGPDLRSSPGDTQYF
TRBJ2-1,many,NA,TRBV4-2,TGTGCCAGCAGCCAAGACCAGGGCCCCCAACTTGAGTTCTTC,CASSQDQGPQLEFF
TRBJ2-5,few,TRBD1,TRBV9,TGTGCCAGCAGCGTTCGGACAGGACAAGAGACCCAGTACTTC,CASSVRTGQETQYF
TRBJ1-5,many,NA,TRBV6-6,TGTGCCAGCAGTTACTCAGGGGACAAATCCCACAGGCAGCCCCAGCATTTT,CASSYSGDKSHRQPQHF
TRBJ2-7,few,NA,TRBV28,TGTGCCAGCGGGAAGTGGCGCGAGCAGTACTTC,CASGKWREQYF
TRBJ1-1,many,NA,TRBV18,TGTGCCAGCTCACACATGAACACTGAAGCTTTCTTT,CASSHMNTEAFF
TRBJ1-2,NA,NA,TRBV7-3,TGTGCCAGCAGCTTAGGGCCTCAGCGGGGCTACACCTTC,CASSLGPQRGYTF
TRBJ2-2,NA,TRBD2,TRBV6-2/TRBV6-3,TGTGCCAGCAGAGAGACTAGCGGGGGCATCACCGGGGAGCTGTTTTTT,CASRETSGGITGELFF
TRBJ2-5,few,TRBD2,TRBV20-1,TGCAGTTCCCCCGGGGGGGCCAGCTTAGAGACCCAGTACTTC,CSSPGGASLETQYF
TRBJ2-7,few,TRBD2,TRBV5-4,TGTGCCAGCAGCTCTTCGGAAATAGCGGGGGGCCCCTCCTACGAGCAGTACTTC,CASSSSEIAGGPSYEQYF
TRBJ2-1,few,TRBD2,TRBV6-2/TRBV6-3,TGTGCCAGCAGCCTCGGGACTAGCGAGTTGAATGAGCAGTTCTTC,CASSLGTSELNEQFF
TRBJ2-7,many,TRBD1,TRBV5-1,TGCGCCAGCACCTCAGGTGGGGGACAGGGGGGCGAGCAGTACTTC,CASTSGGGQGGEQYF
TRBJ1-6,NA,NA,TRBV20-1,TGCAGTGCTACCGAGGGGAAGAGGGGGACCAATTCACCCCTCCACTTT,CSATEGKRGTNSPLHF
TRBJ1-1,few,NA,TRBV6-2/TRBV6-3,TGTGCCAGCAGTGCTTACATGAACACTGAAGCTTTCTTT,CASSAYMNTEAFF
TRBJ1-1,many,NA,TRBV7-2,TGTGCCAGCAGCCTAGGGGCAGGACGGAACACTGAAGCTTTCTTT,CASSLGAGRNTEAFF
TRBJ2-1,NA,NA,TRBV28,TGTGCCAGCAGTTTGCCAGGGAGTGATGAGCAGTTCTTC,CASSLPGSDEQFF
TRBJ2-1,many,NA,TRBV18,TGTGCCAGCTCACCCTCCAAGCTAGCGACTTACAATGAGCAGTTCTTC,CASSPSKLATYNEQFF
TRBJ1-2,few,TRBD1,TRBV15,TGTGCCACCAGCAGACCGGGACAGGATGGGAGCTATGGCTACACCTTC,CATSRPGQDGSYGYTF
TRBJ2-1,many,NA,TRBV6-2/TRBV6-3,TGTGCCAGCACGGATGAGCAGTTCTTC,CASTDEQFF
TRBJ1-2,NA,NA,TRBV7-8,TGTGCCAGCAGCTTTGGAGACCTATCGAAGGGCTACACCTTC,CASSFGDLSKGYTF
TRBJ1-1,many,TRBD1,TRBV10-3,TGTGCCATCAGTACGGGACAGGGAAACACTGAAGCTTTCTTT,CAISTGQGNTEAFF
TRBJ2-3,many,TRBD2,TRBV10-2,TGCGCCAGCAGTGAAGGTAGCGGGGGCCTCACAGATACGCAGTATTTT,CASSEGSGGLTDTQYF
TRBJ2-7,NA,TRBD2,TRBV11-2,TGTGCCAGCAGCTTCGGAGCGGGAGGTGCCTACGAGCAGTACTTC,CASSFGAGGAYEQYF
TRBJ2-7,many,TRBD2,TRBV3-1,TGTGCCAGCAGCCCCCCCGCGGGGGAACAGTACTTC,CASSPPAGEQYF
TRBJ2-7,many,TRBD1,TRBV10-3,TGTGCCATCAAGAGGGGTGCCGGGACAGGGAGCTACGAGCAGTACTTC,CAIKRGAGTGSYEQYF
TRBJ1-5,few,TRBD1,TRBV5-5,TGTGCCAGCAGCGGAGGGACAGGGGGATTCAATCAGCCCCAGCATTTT,CASSGGTGGFNQPQHF
TRBJ2-1,few,NA,TRBV27,TGTGCCAGCAGTTTCCAGATCCCCATTAGCAATGAGCAGTTCTTC,CASSFQIPISNEQFF
TRBJ2-5,many,NA,TRBV29-1,TGCAGCGTTATATCCGGGGGCATGGAGACCCAGTACTTC,CSVISGGMETQYF
TRBJ1-4,NA,NA,TRBV11-2,TGTGCCAGCAGTTCAACCAGGGTTAGCGAAAAACTGTTTTTT,CASSSTRVSEKLFF
TRBJ2-6,NA,NA,TRBV6-2/TRBV6-3,TGTGCCAGCGGAAGCCCTGGGCGAGACGGTGGGGCCAACGTCCTGACTTTC,CASGSPGRDGGANVLTF
TRBJ2-7,many,NA,TRBV6-6,TGTGCCAGCAGTTACTGGGGTAGCGAGACCTACGAGCAGTACTTC,CASSYWGSETYEQYF
TRBJ2-2,many,TRBD2,TRBV24-1,TGTGCCACCAGTGATTTGGCTAGCGGGGGGGACACCGGGGAGCTGTTTTTT,CATSDLASGGDTGELFF
TRBJ1-6,NA,TRBD1,TRBV2,TGTGCCAGCAGAGAAGACAGGGGAGATAATTCACCCCTCCACTTT,CASREDRGDNSPLHF
TRBJ2-3,many,TRBD2,TRBV29-1,TGCAGCGTTTCGGGACTAGCGCCGAGCACAGATACGCAGTATTTT,CSVSGLAPSTDTQYF
TRBJ2-2,many,TRBD1,TRBV10-1,TGCGCCAGCCGTGGACAGGGGGCGGCCGGGGAGCTGTTTTTT,CASRGQGAAGELFF
TRBJ2-3,few,NA,TRBV9,TGTGCCAGCAGCGTAGGGGGACTGTACACAGATACGCAGTATTTT,CASSVGGLYTDTQYF
TRBJ2-3,many,TRBD1,TRBV6-2/TRBV6-3,TGTGCCAGCGCCTCACGGCACAGGGGGCGCAAAGATACGCAGTATTTT,CASASRHRGRKDTQYF
TRBJ1-5,medium-sized,NA,TRBV2,TGTGCCAGCAGTGAATACAGGCGTAATCAGCCCCAGCATTTT,CASSEYRRNQPQHF
TRBJ2-3,many,TRBD2,TRBV5-4,TGTGCCAGCAGCCGGCCGCAGCGGGGGGAAGGAGATACGCAGTATTTT,CASSRPQRGEGDTQYF